This paragraph reports one T cell receptor (beta chain). Assay used: immunoSEQ multiplex PCR; TCRdb lists only in-frame clones, some missing. The sample lists about 290,000 clones, just under 85% occurring once. The germline CDR1 and CDR2 sequences are SGHVS and FNYEAQ. Trimming removed 4 bases from V and 4 bases from J; junction bases left unmatched: 11. This CDR3 region has 18 residues. The data derive from a study of blood T cell repertoires in COVID-19. The overall study: Material from acute and convalescent COVID-19 was sourced from the United States, Italy and Spain. T cells, B-cell-depleted T cells, or PBMCs provided the cDNA or gDNA that served as material.

The TCR comes from a woman aged 45-59 years with active or convalescent COVID-19. Sequencing was done on a sample of peripheral blood. The rearrangement joins TRBV7-6 to TRBJ2-1; 12 bases are shared with TRBD2. In DNA, the CDR3 is TGTGCCAGCAGCTGGAAGGGGACTAGCGGGTCAGAGTACAATGAGCAGTTCTTC. Amino acid sequence: CASSWKGTSGSEYNEQFF.